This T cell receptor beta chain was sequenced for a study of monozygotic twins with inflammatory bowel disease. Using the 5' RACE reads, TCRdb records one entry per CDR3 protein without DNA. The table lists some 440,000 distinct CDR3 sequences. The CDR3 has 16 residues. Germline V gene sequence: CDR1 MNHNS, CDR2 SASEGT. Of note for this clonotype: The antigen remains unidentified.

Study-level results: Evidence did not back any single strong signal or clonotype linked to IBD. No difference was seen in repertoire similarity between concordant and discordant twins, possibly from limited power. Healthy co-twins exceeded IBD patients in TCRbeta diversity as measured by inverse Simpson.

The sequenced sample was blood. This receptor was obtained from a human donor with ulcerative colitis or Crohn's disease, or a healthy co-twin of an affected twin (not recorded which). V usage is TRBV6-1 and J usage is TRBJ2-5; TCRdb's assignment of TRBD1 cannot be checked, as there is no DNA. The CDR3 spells CASSSTIQGWRETQYF.